The sequence of this T cell receptor beta chain was determined in a study of T cell repertoires in ileal Crohn's disease. Libraries were prepared by immunoSEQ multiplex PCR; TCRdb keeps only in-frame clonotypes and omits some of them. This table has roughly 7,900 clones, about 91% appearing once. The V segment lost 0 bases and the J segment 3 bases; nucleotides outside the gene matches: 0. The CDR3 totals 15 residues. Germline V gives CDR1 WNHNN, CDR2 SYGVQD (reference sequence). This rearrangement joins TRBV10-1 to TRBJ2-3, with 10 bases that match TRBD1. The sequence came from an adult with Crohn's disease. The source material was ileal tissue. CDR3 loop: CASSESGQGTDTQYF. The CDR3 coding sequence is TGCGCCAGCAGTGAGTCGGGACAGGGGACAGATACGCAGTATTTT.